The 2 T cell receptor beta chains below all came from one sample that was sequenced in a study of a mutant IDH1 vaccine in newly diagnosed glioma (dated by TCRdb to about 2021). These receptors have no identified antigens. Read against the paper, the sample's time point label means: week 47, end of study. Each vaccine dose was 300 ug of a 20-mer mutant IDH1 peptide in Montanide, given subcutaneously with topical imiquimod. The method was the immunoSEQ multiplex PCR assay. TCRdb stores this immuneACCESS table with in-frame sequences only. Part of the clones is absent; in the studies checked, under half of the shortfall reflects unresolved V genes, and no reason is known for the rest. The sample yields 40,000 to 45,000 clones; about 80% were counted once. Jointly, the top ten make up approximately 19% of the sample. This specimen consisted of PBMCs, obtained from a glioma patient whose treatment included an IDH1 peptide vaccine. The receptor set was obtained from a man aged 18 to 30 with glioma. Some clones in this sample may be carry-over from other donors' samples.

V and J are TRBV30 and TRBJ2-7; 7 bases map to TRBD2. The CDR3 contains 16 residues. Unmatched junction bases numbered 11, after V lost 3 bases and J lost 0 bases. Germline V gene data show CDR1 as GTSNPN and CDR2 as SVGIG (reference sequence). Here the CDR3 DNA reads TGTGCCTGGAGCCTCGGAGGAGCGGGGTCCTCCTACGAGCAGTACTTC. As protein: CAWSLGGAGSSYEQYF.

This chain connects TRBV7-2 to TRBJ1-1, with D unclear. CDR3 size: 13 residues. Germline V lookup: CDR1 SGHTA, CDR2 FQGNSA. V was trimmed by 4 bases and J by 1 base, leaving 7 bases between them. The CDR3 spells CASSWYGNTEAFF. The DNA for the CDR3 is TGTGCCAGCAGCTGGTACGGGAACACTGAAGCTTTCTTT.